This is a list of T cell receptor gamma chains from one sample in a study of human gamma delta and Vdelta1 T cells. TCRdb re-identified clones in the PCR reads via CATT. The top ten hold more than 2% of the sample, which has about 8,700 gamma-chain clones, roughly 50% seen once. Their antigens are not known. The sample was Vdelta1 gamma-delta T cells from blood grown in culture (DOT cells). The origin of the receptors is a human donor in good health. The CDR3 runs from the conserved cysteine through the conserved F or W.

v_gene | CDR3aa
TRGV4 | CATWDGPGKKLF
TRGV3 | CATWDPRGDWIKTF
TRGV4 | CATWDGFGRFKKLF
TRGV2 | CATWDGPFYYKKLF
TRGV9 | CALWEVIDGKKLF
TRGV9 | CALWEVQVGYYKKLF
TRGV2 | CATWDGTYYKKLF
TRGV9 | CALWDDYKKLF
TRGV9 | CALWEVAPHSSDWIKTF
TRGV2 | CATWDGPSDYYKKLF
TRGV8 | CATWVRLTYYKKLF
TRGV2 | CATWDRPYLNPHYYKKLF
TRGV3 | CATWDQWHKKLF
TRGV2 | CATWEPGGLEKLF
TRGV5 | CATWDPDYYYKKLF
TRGV8 | CATWDRRWQKLF
TRGV8 | CASWVQNYYKKLF
TRGV3 | CATWDRPGKKLF
TRGV9 | CALWEVERSQGKLF
TRGV8 | CATWDRRSSDWIKTF
TRGV8 | CATWDTDYYKKLF
TRGV4 | CATWDGLGKKLF
TRGV5 | CATWDRHFYKKLF
TRGV5 | CATWDRRDYKKLF